These 27 T cell receptor beta chains were all obtained from the same sample, sequenced in a study of OX40 agonist ivuxolimab in advanced cancers. Using immunoSEQ multiplex PCR, the repertoire was profiled, and TCRdb retains in-frame clones only, with some absent. In the table there are 72,000 or so clones, 80% to 90% of which are singletons. The input for sequencing was CD4+ or CD8+ T cells sorted from blood, taken in a trial of the OX40 agonist ivuxolimab. These TCRs come from an adult with an advanced solid tumor such as melanoma, head and neck, liver or kidney cancer.

The rearrangement joins TRBV18 to TRBJ1-1, with TRBD1 matching 8 bases. CDR3 length: 14 amino acids. Germline V gene lookup returns CDR1 KGHSH and CDR2 LQKENI. J gave up 7 bases and V 6 bases, and 10 bases lay outside the gene matches. CDR3 residues: CASSEQGGNDEAFF. The CDR3 DNA sequence: TGTGCCAGCTCGGAACAGGGGGGAAACGATGAAGCTTTCTTT.

The rearrangement joins TRBV5-1 to TRBJ2-5, with TRBD2 matching 10 bases. V trimming: 5 bases; J trimming: 5 bases; junction bases outside the gene matches: 9. Per the germline V gene, CDR1 is SGHRS and CDR2 is YFSETQ. CDR3 length: 15 amino acids. CDR3 amino acids: CASRWASGSIETQYF. As DNA, the CDR3 is TGCGCCAGCAGGTGGGCTAGCGGGAGTATTGAGACCCAGTACTTC.

The chain links TRBV12-5 to TRBJ2-1, with 7 bases fitting TRBD2. The CDR3 contains 18 residues. Germline V gene sequence: CDR1 LGHNT, CDR2 FRNRAP. The V segment lost 3 bases and the J segment 4 bases; nucleotides outside the gene matches: 15. The CDR3 nucleotides read TGTGCTAGTGGTTTCGGATCAGGCTGGGACTACAAATACAATGAGCAGTTCTTC. This encodes CASGFGSGWDYKYNEQFF.

The V call is TRBV6-4, the J call TRBJ2-1, with 7 bases fitting TRBD2. Germline values: CDR1 MRHNA, CDR2 SNTAGT. V dropped 0 bases and J dropped 6; count of bases not matched to a gene: 11. This CDR3 region has 17 residues. CDR3 DNA: TGTGCCAGCAGTGACTCGGCGGGAGCAGGTTTTGGCAATGAGCAGTTCTTC. As protein: CASSDSAGAGFGNEQFF.

V and J are TRBV6-1 and TRBJ2-1, with TRBD2 identical over 8 bases. This CDR3 comprises 15 residues. The germline CDR1 and CDR2 sequences are MNHNS and SASEGT. Germline trimming cut 7 bases from V and 6 bases from J; bases unmatched to any gene: 11. DNA of the CDR3: TGTGCCAGCATCCAAATTTTAGGACTAGCCAATGAGCAGTTCTTC. It translates to CASIQILGLANEQFF.

The V and J genes are TRBV10-3 and TRBJ1-2, with a possible D match to TRBD1 (5 bases). The CDR3 sequence is 14 residues long. The V and J ends lost 4 bases and 8 bases respectively, with 17 bases between them. Germline CDR1 reads ENHRY; CDR2 reads SYGVKD. The CDR3 DNA is TGTGCCATCAGTGGGGCCGGGGACGCCGGGGGCTACACCTTC. Its protein product is CAISGAGDAGGYTF.

J is TRBJ2-7 and V is TRBV7-9, with TRBD1 matching over 7 bases. V gave up 5 bases and J gave up 2 bases; unmatched junction bases: 9. This CDR3 comprises 15 residues. CDR1 and CDR2 from the germline V gene are SEHNR and FQNEAQ (reference sequence). The CDR3 DNA reads TGTGCCAGCAGCGCCCAGGGGGACCCCACCTACGAGCAGTACTTC. Translated, it gives CASSAQGDPTYEQYF.

The chain is built from TRBV6-9 and TRBJ1-4; 7 bases are shared with TRBD1. Germline V lookup: CDR1 MNHGY, CDR2 SVAAGI. This CDR3 has 14 residues. Germline trimming cut 6 bases from V and 6 bases from J; bases unmatched to any gene: 7. Here the CDR3 reads CASRLGQNYEKLFF. CDR3 in DNA: TGTGCCAGCAGGTTGGGACAGAACTATGAAAAACTGTTTTTT.

This chain joins TRBV4-1 and TRBJ1-1; weak D call: TRBD1 (5 bases). CDR1 is MGHRA and CDR2 is YSYEKL in the germline V gene. V was pared by 1 base and J by 6 bases, with 27 bases between. CDR3 length equals 19 residues. CDR3 sequence (DNA): TGCGCCAGCAGCCAAGGTGCCGTGGGCAGGGAGGATGCTGGCCCTGAAGCTTTCTTT. It yields the protein CASSQGAVGREDAGPEAFF.

The chain joins TRBV7-8 to TRBJ1-2; 7 nucleotides agree with TRBD1. The CDR3 is 14 amino acids. Germline-derived CDR1 and CDR2 are SGHVS and FQNEAQ. The trim removed 4 bases at V and 4 bases at J, leaving 6 bases unmatched. The CDR3 sequence: CASSSDRAGYGYTF. DNA of the CDR3: TGTGCCAGCAGCTCCGACAGGGCGGGCTATGGCTACACCTTC.

This chain uses TRBV19 with TRBJ1-3; no definite D call. Germline V gene data show CDR1 as LNHDA and CDR2 as SQIVND (reference sequence). The germline V and J ends were trimmed by 4 bases and 0 bases, with 16 bases remaining between them. The CDR3 covers 17 residues. CDR3 sequence (DNA): TGTGCCAGTAGTACCAGAGTGAGGGCCGTCTCTGGAAACACCATATATTTT. Translated, it gives CASSTRVRAVSGNTIYF.

The chain's CDR3 is CASSPRLAEGQETQYF. The CDR3 region has the DNA TGTGCCAGCAGCCCAAGACTAGCGGAGGGCCAAGAGACCCAGTACTTC. The chain combines TRBV7-8 with TRBJ2-5; 9 nucleotides match TRBD2. The CDR3 is 16 amino acids. The J segment lost 1 base and the V segment lost 5 bases, leaving 8 bases of the junction unmatched. CDR1 and CDR2 from the germline V gene are SGHVS and FQNEAQ. Using reference TRBV7-8 and TRBJ2-5 for the parts outside the CDR3, the full variable domain is GAGVSQSPRYKVAKRGQDVALRCDPISGHVSLFWYQQALGQGPEFLTYFQNEAQLDKSGLPSDRFFAERPEGSVSTLKIQRTQQEDSAVYLCASSPRLAEGQETQYFGPGTRLLVL.

The chain links TRBV11-3 to TRBJ2-3; 7 positions agree with TRBD2. Per germline, CDR1 SGHNT and CDR2 YENEEA. This CDR3 is built from 16 residues. J lost 6 bases, V lost 1 base, and 10 bases had no gene match. Here the CDR3 reads CASSLGRREIPDTQYF. The CDR3 DNA sequence: TGTGCCAGCAGCTTAGGCCGGCGGGAGATCCCGGATACGCAGTATTTT.

DNA for the CDR3: TGTGCCAGCAGCTTGGGACTAGAAAACACCGGGGAGCTGTTTTTT. Translating it yields CASSLGLENTGELFF. The chain employs TRBV7-9 and TRBJ2-2, with TRBD2 matching over 8 bases. This CDR3 region has 15 residues. V was clipped by 3 bases and J by 2 bases; unmatched bases: 2. CDR1 is SEHNR and CDR2 is FQNEAQ in the germline V gene (reference sequence).

This chain connects TRBV11-2 to TRBJ2-2; 14 nucleotides line up with TRBD2. The germline gives CDR1 SGHAT, CDR2 FQNNGV. CDR3 length: 15 residues. V lost 7 bases and J lost 5; bases outside the gene matches: 3. This CDR3 reads CASTGLAGGTGELFF. CDR3 DNA sequence: TGTGCCAGCACCGGACTAGCGGGAGGAACCGGGGAGCTGTTTTTT.

The chain has TRBV5-6 and TRBJ2-1; 14 bases align to TRBD2. V trimming: 4 bases; J trimming: 8 bases; junction bases outside the gene matches: 11. The CDR3 has 17 residues. Germline V gene sequence: CDR1 SGHDT, CDR2 YYEEEE. In DNA form, the CDR3 reads TGTGCCAGCAGCCCAACCGGGACTAGCGGGAGTTGGGATGAGCAGTTCTTC. Encoded protein: CASSPTGTSGSWDEQFF.

The CDR3: CASSYSGQGVSGELFF. CDR3 sequence (DNA): TGTGCCAGCAGTTACTCAGGGCAGGGGGTTAGCGGGGAGCTGTTTTTT. The rearrangement joins TRBV6-6 to TRBJ2-2, with TRBD1 identical over 7 bases. V lost 0 bases and J lost 7; bases outside the gene matches: 8. Germline loops: CDR1 MNHNY, CDR2 SVGAGI (reference sequence). CDR3 length: 16 residues.

CDR3 coding DNA: TGTGCCAGCAGCACGCGGGAGGTTCTGGGGAATACGCAGTATTTT. Its translation: CASSTREVLGNTQYF. The chain uses TRBV5-5 and TRBJ2-3, with 8 bases matching TRBD2. J lost 7 bases, V lost 4 bases, and 11 bases had no gene match. There are 15 residues in the CDR3. Germline assignment: CDR1 SGHKS and CDR2 YYEKEE (reference sequence).

This clone showed up just a few times. V usage is TRBV5-1 and J usage is TRBJ2-3, with D possibly being TRBD2 (5 bases). Trimming took off 4 bases at V and 7 bases at J, with 7 bases between the two ends. Looked up from germline, CDR1 is SGHRS and CDR2 is YFSETQ. The CDR3 length is 11 residues. The CDR3 reads CASSGGYTQYF. CDR3 nucleotides: TGCGCCAGCAGCGGAGGCTATACGCAGTATTTT.

The chain uses TRBV9 and TRBJ2-1; D tentatively reads TRBD1 or TRBD2 (5 bases each). From germline, CDR1 is SGDLS and CDR2 YYNGEE. This CDR3 comprises 15 residues. The ends were cut back, 4 bases at V and 3 bases at J, with 14 bases in the middle. CDR3 in DNA: TGTGCCAGCAGCCTCACCGGGACCCGCTACAATGAGCAGTTCTTC. It translates to CASSLTGTRYNEQFF.

Only one count was recorded for this clone. The chain links TRBV5-4 to TRBJ1-1; D is unresolved. Trimming removed 2 bases at V and 1 base at J, with 6 bases between. The CDR3 covers 13 residues. Germline CDR1 and CDR2: SGHNT and YYREEE (reference sequence). The CDR3 loop reads CASSLDWNTEAFF. The CDR3 nucleotides are TGTGCCAGCAGCTTAGACTGGAACACTGAAGCTTTCTTT.

The chain is built from TRBV5-4 and TRBJ2-5; D might be TRBD1 (6 bases). This CDR3 spans 11 amino acids. Germline CDR1 and CDR2: SGHNT and YYREEE (reference sequence). Here the CDR3 DNA reads TGTGCGATGACAGGTACAGAGACCCAGTACTTC. It codes for CAMTGTETQYF.

In nucleotides, the CDR3 is TGTGCCAGCAGTTCGTTACGTACATCTGAAGCTTTCTTT. It is translated as CASSSLRTSEAFF. The genes are TRBV28 and TRBJ1-1; D unclear. Germline V gene lookup returns CDR1 MDHEN and CDR2 SYDVKM. CDR3 length equals 13 residues. With 4 bases removed from V and 6 bases from J, the gap between germline ends came to 12 bases.

The V and J genes are TRBV6-6 and TRBJ2-7; 10 bases agree with TRBD1. Germline V gene data show CDR1 as MNHNY and CDR2 as SVGAGI (reference sequence). This CDR3 comprises 14 residues. V dropped 5 bases and J dropped 7; count of bases not matched to a gene: 8. As DNA, the CDR3 is TGTGCCAGCAGTCCCGGGACAGGGGTTGTAGAGCAGTACTTC. Its protein product is CASSPGTGVVEQYF.

The genes are TRBV28 and TRBJ2-2; D gene unclear. The CDR3 contains 14 residues. Germline CDR1 reads MDHEN; CDR2 reads SYDVKM. The germline V and J ends were trimmed by 6 bases and 7 bases, with 15 bases remaining between them. CDR3 nucleotide sequence: TGTGCCAGCAGATTCGGGTTGGGTGTCGGGGAGCTGTTTTTT. This gives the protein CASRFGLGVGELFF.

This sequence joins TRBV5-1 and TRBJ2-1; D is perhaps TRBD1 (6 bases). The CDR3 is made up of 16 amino acids. The germline CDR1 and CDR2 sequences are SGHRS and YFSETQ. The V gene lost 0 bases and the J gene lost 6 bases, with 16 bases spanning the gap. CDR3 sequence: CASSLDPGDQGNEQFF. In DNA, the CDR3 is TGCGCCAGCAGCTTGGATCCAGGGGACCAGGGCAATGAGCAGTTCTTC. The full variable domain, in which reference TRBV5-1 and TRBJ2-1 provide the parts outside the CDR3, is KAGVTQTPRYLIKTRGQQVTLSCSPISGHRSVSWYQQTPGQGLQFLFEYFSETQRNKGNFPGRFSGRQFSNSRSEMNVSTLELGDSALYLCASSLDPGDQGNEQFFGPGTRLTVL.

This clone was seen a few times. The chain uses TRBV10-1 and TRBJ2-3; D possibly corresponds to TRBD1 (5 bases). The CDR3 is 13 residues long. Germline CDR1 reads WNHNN; CDR2 reads SYGVQD (reference sequence). Trimming shortened V by 0 bases and J by 4 bases, and 5 bases separated the two germline ends. The CDR3 region is CASSESGADTQYF. The CDR3 DNA is TGCGCCAGCAGTGAGTCAGGGGCAGATACGCAGTATTTT.